Listed below are T cell receptor beta chains from one sample, sequenced in a study of spatial heterogeneity in lung cancer. TCRdb re-derived calls from the 5' RACE reads in MiXCR, one entry per CDR3 protein. The table lists roughly 39,000 distinct CDR3 sequences, roughly 8% of them singletons, with around 30% in the top ten. The sample consisted of PBMCs, taken at surgery. The receptors were sampled from a male donor with early-stage non-small cell lung cancer. Each CDR3 is given with its conserved first and last residue. The D gene is left open where the match is weak. Some rows have no size entry. The others give once, few or many, or a class for an expanded clone.

CDR3aa: CASSPTGTDKETQYF
CDR3nt: TGTGCCAGCAGCCCGACAGGGACGGATAAAGAGACCCAGTACTTC
j_gene: TRBJ2-5
abundance: -
d_gene: TRBD1
v_gene: TRBV11-2

CDR3aa: CASSVGLSGTQYF
CDR3nt: TGCGCCAGCAGCGTAGGGTTATCGGGGACCCAGTACTTC
j_gene: TRBJ2-5
abundance: many
d_gene: -
v_gene: TRBV5-1

CDR3aa: CASRWRTQETQYF
CDR3nt: TGCGCCAGCAGATGGAGGACCCAAGAGACCCAGTACTTC
j_gene: TRBJ2-5
abundance: many
d_gene: -
v_gene: TRBV5-1

CDR3aa: CASSQRDQPQHF
CDR3nt: TGTGCCAGCAGCCAGAGGGATCAGCCCCAGCATTTT
j_gene: TRBJ1-5
abundance: many
d_gene: -
v_gene: TRBV3-1

CDR3aa: CSANTGTSGSSYEQYF
CDR3nt: TGCAGTGCGAACACCGGGACTAGCGGAAGCTCCTACGAGCAGTACTTC
j_gene: TRBJ2-7
abundance: many
d_gene: TRBD2
v_gene: TRBV20-1

CDR3aa: CASSLSGVGITEAFF
CDR3nt: TGTGCCAGCAGTTTATCGGGGGTCGGGATCACTGAAGCTTTCTTT
j_gene: TRBJ1-1
abundance: -
d_gene: -
v_gene: TRBV27

CDR3aa: CASSDIPGLAGEATQYF
CDR3nt: TGTGCCAGCAGCGACATACCGGGACTAGCGGGAGAGGCTACGCAGTATTTT
j_gene: TRBJ2-3
abundance: many
d_gene: TRBD2
v_gene: TRBV5-5

CDR3aa: CASSLAGAGTGELFF
CDR3nt: TGTGCCAGCAGTTTGGCGGGAGCGGGGACCGGGGAGCTGTTTTTT
j_gene: TRBJ2-2
abundance: medium-sized
d_gene: TRBD2
v_gene: TRBV27

CDR3aa: CASSYGDGYTF
CDR3nt: TGTGCCAGCAGTTACGGGGATGGCTACACCTTC
j_gene: TRBJ1-2
abundance: medium-sized
d_gene: -
v_gene: TRBV6-5

CDR3aa: CASSSPFRGTGGTAHYGYTF
CDR3nt: TGTGCCAGCAGTTCACCGTTCAGGGGGACGGGTGGCACCGCACACTATGGCTACACCTTC
j_gene: TRBJ1-2
abundance: many
d_gene: TRBD1
v_gene: TRBV6-2/TRBV6-3

CDR3aa: CASSYPGSYSYNEQFF
CDR3nt: TGTGCCAGCAGTTACCCGGGTTCGTACTCATACAATGAGCAGTTCTTC
j_gene: TRBJ2-1
abundance: -
d_gene: -
v_gene: TRBV6-2/TRBV6-3

CDR3aa: CATSDQALGGLNEQFF
CDR3nt: TGTGCCACCAGTGACCAGGCCTTGGGAGGTCTCAATGAGCAGTTCTTC
j_gene: TRBJ2-1
abundance: many
d_gene: -
v_gene: TRBV24-1

CDR3aa: CASSLGTSGRAGNEQFF
CDR3nt: TGTGCCAGCAGCTTGGGAACTAGCGGGAGGGCAGGCAATGAGCAGTTCTTC
j_gene: TRBJ2-1
abundance: -
d_gene: TRBD2
v_gene: TRBV11-3

CDR3aa: CASSLASGGAGGIQYF
CDR3nt: TGTGCCAGCAGCTTGGCTAGCGGGGGGGCTGGTGGCATTCAGTACTTC
j_gene: TRBJ2-4
abundance: few
d_gene: TRBD2
v_gene: TRBV7-9

CDR3aa: CASSFRQANTEAFF
CDR3nt: TGTGCCAGCAGTTTTCGTCAGGCGAACACTGAAGCTTTCTTT
j_gene: TRBJ1-1
abundance: -
d_gene: -
v_gene: TRBV27

CDR3aa: CASRYRWDSKISNQPQHF
CDR3nt: TGTGCCAGCAGATACCGATGGGACAGCAAAATCAGCAATCAGCCCCAGCATTTT
j_gene: TRBJ1-5
abundance: few
d_gene: TRBD1
v_gene: TRBV6-6

CDR3aa: CASSPANNEQFF
CDR3nt: TGTGCCAGCAGCCCGGCCAACAATGAGCAGTTCTTC
j_gene: TRBJ2-1
abundance: few
d_gene: -
v_gene: TRBV7-3

CDR3aa: CASYRDRSYTEAFF
CDR3nt: TGTGCCAGCTACCGGGACAGGAGTTACACTGAAGCTTTCTTT
j_gene: TRBJ1-1
abundance: few
d_gene: TRBD1
v_gene: TRBV27

CDR3aa: CSVQGARTEAFF
CDR3nt: TGCAGCGTACAGGGGGCAAGGACTGAAGCTTTCTTT
j_gene: TRBJ1-1
abundance: -
d_gene: TRBD1
v_gene: TRBV29-1

CDR3aa: CASIAGELSNEQFF
CDR3nt: TGTGCCAGCATCGCGGGGGAGCTATCCAATGAGCAGTTCTTC
j_gene: TRBJ2-1
abundance: many
d_gene: TRBD2
v_gene: TRBV7-9

CDR3aa: CASSTKGWDTGELFF
CDR3nt: TGTGCCAGTAGTACAAAGGGGTGGGACACCGGGGAGCTGTTTTTT
j_gene: TRBJ2-2
abundance: few
d_gene: -
v_gene: TRBV19

CDR3aa: CSARGRLYTDTQYF
CDR3nt: TGCAGTGCTAGAGGACGGTTATACACAGATACGCAGTATTTT
j_gene: TRBJ2-3
abundance: many
d_gene: -
v_gene: TRBV20-1

CDR3aa: CASSLSGLSADEQFF
CDR3nt: TGTGCCAGCAGTTTATCGGGACTATCTGCGGATGAGCAGTTCTTC
j_gene: TRBJ2-1
abundance: many
d_gene: TRBD2
v_gene: TRBV12-3/TRBV12-4

CDR3aa: CASSFRNTEAFF
CDR3nt: TGTGCCAGCAGTTTCAGGAACACTGAAGCTTTCTTT
j_gene: TRBJ1-1
abundance: many
d_gene: -
v_gene: TRBV6-6

CDR3aa: CASSRQNTGELFF
CDR3nt: TGTGCCAGTTCAAGACAGAACACCGGGGAGCTGTTTTTT
j_gene: TRBJ2-2
abundance: -
d_gene: -
v_gene: TRBV6-1

CDR3aa: CASSFQRTGNYEQYF
CDR3nt: TGTGCCAGCAGCTTTCAACGGACAGGGAATTACGAGCAGTACTTC
j_gene: TRBJ2-7
abundance: many
d_gene: TRBD1
v_gene: TRBV3-1

CDR3aa: CAWRAAGGTEAFF
CDR3nt: TGTGCCTGGAGAGCGGCGGGTGGCACTGAAGCTTTCTTT
j_gene: TRBJ1-1
abundance: few
d_gene: -
v_gene: TRBV30

CDR3aa: CASSKGAGGQETQYF
CDR3nt: TGTGCCAGCAGTAAGGGTGCAGGGGGCCAAGAGACCCAGTACTTC
j_gene: TRBJ2-5
abundance: many
d_gene: TRBD1
v_gene: TRBV6-2/TRBV6-3

CDR3aa: CASSLEGTRASDTQYF
CDR3nt: TGCGCCAGCAGCTTGGAAGGGACTAGGGCTTCGGATACGCAGTATTTT
j_gene: TRBJ2-3
abundance: -
d_gene: TRBD2
v_gene: TRBV5-1

CDR3aa: CASSLGGSNTEAFF
CDR3nt: TGTGCCAGCAGCTTAGGCGGGTCGAACACTGAAGCTTTCTTT
j_gene: TRBJ1-1
abundance: -
d_gene: -
v_gene: TRBV7-2

CDR3aa: CSIEGQAFNEQYF
CDR3nt: TGCAGCATCGAGGGACAGGCCTTTAACGAGCAGTACTTC
j_gene: TRBJ2-7
abundance: -
d_gene: TRBD1
v_gene: TRBV20-1

CDR3aa: CASSSMGQGYTEAFF
CDR3nt: TGTGCCAGCAGCTCCATGGGACAGGGGTACACTGAAGCTTTCTTT
j_gene: TRBJ1-1
abundance: many
d_gene: TRBD1
v_gene: TRBV7-2

CDR3aa: CATRGVLETQYF
CDR3nt: TGTGCCACCAGAGGGGTGTTGGAGACCCAGTACTTC
j_gene: TRBJ2-5
abundance: -
d_gene: -
v_gene: TRBV24-1

CDR3aa: CASSQDGSVSLSNYGYTF
CDR3nt: TGTGCCAGCAGCCAAGATGGGAGCGTTTCCCTATCTAACTATGGCTACACCTTC
j_gene: TRBJ1-2
abundance: -
d_gene: -
v_gene: TRBV4-2

CDR3aa: CASVKGGTGNNIYF
CDR3nt: TGTGCCAGCGTGAAAGGCGGGACTGGAAACAACATATATTTT
j_gene: TRBJ1-3
abundance: many
d_gene: -
v_gene: TRBV28

CDR3aa: CASSPAAQGRGQYF
CDR3nt: TGTGCCAGCAGTCCCGCCGCCCAGGGGCGGGGGCAGTACTTC
j_gene: TRBJ2-7
abundance: many
d_gene: -
v_gene: TRBV12-3/TRBV12-4

CDR3aa: CASSYGDTGELFF
CDR3nt: TGTGCCAGCAGTTACGGAGACACCGGGGAGCTGTTTTTT
j_gene: TRBJ2-2
abundance: many
d_gene: -
v_gene: TRBV6-2/TRBV6-3

CDR3aa: CASSSQGSWTDTQYF
CDR3nt: TGTGCCAGCAGTTCCCAGGGGAGTTGGACAGATACGCAGTATTTT
j_gene: TRBJ2-3
abundance: few
d_gene: -
v_gene: TRBV28

CDR3aa: CASSLGGGEQYF
CDR3nt: TGTGCCAGCAGCTTAGGTGGGGGCGAACAGTACTTC
j_gene: TRBJ2-7
abundance: few
d_gene: -
v_gene: TRBV7-9

CDR3aa: CASTPSGGVDEQFF
CDR3nt: TGTGCCAGCACCCCTAGCGGGGGTGTGGATGAGCAGTTCTTC
j_gene: TRBJ2-1
abundance: many
d_gene: TRBD2
v_gene: TRBV7-2

CDR3aa: CASGLAGPHYNEQFF
CDR3nt: TGTGCCAGCGGACTAGCGGGCCCACACTACAATGAGCAGTTCTTC
j_gene: TRBJ2-1
abundance: few
d_gene: TRBD2
v_gene: TRBV7-8

CDR3aa: CATSDLAGERETQYF
CDR3nt: TGTGCCACCAGTGATTTGGCGGGAGAAAGAGAGACCCAGTACTTC
j_gene: TRBJ2-5
abundance: few
d_gene: TRBD2
v_gene: TRBV24-1

CDR3aa: CASSPMRPEGQMNTEAFF
CDR3nt: TGTGCCAGCTCACCTATGCGGCCCGAGGGACAGATGAACACTGAAGCTTTCTTT
j_gene: TRBJ1-1
abundance: few
d_gene: TRBD1
v_gene: TRBV18

CDR3aa: CASSELGQGSQPQHF
CDR3nt: TGTGCCAGCAGTGAGCTCGGACAGGGGAGTCAGCCCCAGCATTTT
j_gene: TRBJ1-5
abundance: few
d_gene: TRBD1
v_gene: TRBV6-1

CDR3aa: CASSSNNDRGPTEAFF
CDR3nt: TGCGCCAGCAGCTCCAATAACGACAGGGGGCCCACTGAAGCTTTCTTT
j_gene: TRBJ1-1
abundance: many
d_gene: TRBD1
v_gene: TRBV5-1

CDR3aa: CASSQELGAGSPLHF
CDR3nt: TGTGCCAGCAGCCAAGAACTCGGGGCCGGCTCACCCCTCCACTTT
j_gene: TRBJ1-6
abundance: many
d_gene: -
v_gene: TRBV14

CDR3aa: CASSLGRVPSTDTQYF
CDR3nt: TGCGCCAGCAGCTTGGGGCGGGTGCCTAGCACAGATACGCAGTATTTT
j_gene: TRBJ2-3
abundance: -
d_gene: -
v_gene: TRBV5-1

CDR3aa: CASSQRGLAGGNTGELFF
CDR3nt: TGCGCCAGCAGCCAGCGGGGACTAGCGGGGGGAAACACCGGGGAGCTGTTTTTT
j_gene: TRBJ2-2
abundance: -
d_gene: TRBD2
v_gene: TRBV4-1

CDR3aa: CASSLRDRRFF
CDR3nt: TGTGCCAGCAGCTTAAGAGATCGTCGGTTCTTC
j_gene: TRBJ2-1
abundance: many
d_gene: -
v_gene: TRBV13

CDR3aa: CASSGDGQQSEAFF
CDR3nt: TGCGCCAGCAGCGGGGATGGCCAGCAGAGTGAAGCTTTCTTT
j_gene: TRBJ1-1
abundance: few
d_gene: -
v_gene: TRBV5-1